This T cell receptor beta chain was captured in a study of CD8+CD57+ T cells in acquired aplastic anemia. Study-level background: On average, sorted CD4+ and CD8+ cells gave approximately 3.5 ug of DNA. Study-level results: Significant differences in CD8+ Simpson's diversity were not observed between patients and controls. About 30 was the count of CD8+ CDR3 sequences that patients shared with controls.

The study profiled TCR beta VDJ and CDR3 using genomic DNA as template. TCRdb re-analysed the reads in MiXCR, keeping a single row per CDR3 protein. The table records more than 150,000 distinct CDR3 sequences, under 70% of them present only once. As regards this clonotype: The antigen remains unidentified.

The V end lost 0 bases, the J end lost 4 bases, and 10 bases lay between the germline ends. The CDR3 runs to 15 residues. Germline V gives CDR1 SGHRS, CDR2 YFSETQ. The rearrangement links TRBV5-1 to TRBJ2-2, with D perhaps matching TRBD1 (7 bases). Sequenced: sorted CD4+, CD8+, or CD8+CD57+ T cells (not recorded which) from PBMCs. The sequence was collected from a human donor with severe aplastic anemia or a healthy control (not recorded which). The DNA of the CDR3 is TGCGCCAGCAGCTTGGTTCAGGGGGGCACCGGGGAGCTGTTTTTT. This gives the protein CASSLVQGGTGELFF.